This T cell receptor (beta chain) was profiled in a study of molecular identifiers for immune sequencing clone quantification. Study-level information: Four of five RNA aliquots from around 20,000 or 100,000 naive CD8 T cells were sequenced.

Remarks on this clonotype: Its target is unknown. A much larger clone lies one base from this, so it may be a read error.

From about 21,000 to 970,000 sorted cells, naive CD8 libraries were generated with 10%, 30% or 50% RNA. The length of the CDR3 is 15 residues. Per the germline V gene, CDR1 is DFQATT and CDR2 is SNEGSKA (reference sequence). Overall study findings and caveats: Clones with over 20 RNA copies captured over 99% of effector molecules but under 1% of naive ones.

Preparation methods for the bulk TCR libraries were those previously described, with listed TCR primers. A single record per CDR3 protein comes from TCRdb applying MiXCR to the PCR reads. The data show hundreds of thousands of distinct CDR3 sequences, just under 20% seen once. This TCR derives from a human donor in good health. Some libraries in this study had Jurkat cell RNA spiked in. The chain uses TRBV20-1 and TRBJ1-5; D possibly corresponds to TRBD1 (6 bases). Sequencing used naive CD8+ T cells from blood, with Jurkat cell RNA spiked in. Subset defined: FACS-sorted CD8+CD4-CCR7+CD45RA+ naive T cells. CDR3 sequence reads: CSAYPRGHSNQPRHF. In nucleotides, the CDR3 is TGCAGTGCGTACCCCCGGGGACATAGCAATCAGCCCCGGCATTTT.